The T cell receptor beta chain under discussion was sequenced for a study of siplizumab effects on memory and regulatory T cells (dated by TCRdb to between 2018 and 2021). At the level of the whole study: The effect of the anti-CD2 antibody siplizumab on alloreactive T-cell subsets was examined in allogeneic mixed lymphocyte reactions constructed from human PBMCs.

Comments on this clone: Which antigen it targets is not known. There are no base qualities to consult, and no much larger clone falls within one base.

Sorted unstimulated T cells and proliferating T cells recovered from mixed lymphocyte reactions underwent TCRbeta CDR3 sequencing. Fresh whole blood from approximately 9 HLA-typed healthy donors was used to isolate PBMCs. To map where alloreactive clones came from, unstimulated CD4+ regulatory T cells were FACS-sorted. The CDR3 runs 15 residues from the cysteine to the phenylalanine. Only the CDR3 portion is preserved as DNA: 45 bases, with reading frame beginning at the first base. Cut back by 0 bases and 1 base, the V and J ends lie 9 bases apart. Looking up the germline V gene (reference sequence) yields CDR1 LNHDA and CDR2 SQIVND. Receptor amplification or capture employed the immunoSEQ multiplex PCR assay. Around 100,000 TCR templates per sample were assayed by the deep sequencing platform. Genomic DNA extracted from sorted T cells was used for TCRbeta CDR3 sequencing. Turning to the authors' computational methods: Clonal analysis of TCRbeta CDR3 data was done in the R programming language. Comparing unstimulated samples against CFSE-low samples taken after the reaction was how alloreactive CD4+ and CD8+ clones were defined. By matching sequences to the repertoires of sorted unstimulated Treg and non-Treg cells, each alloreactive CD4+ clone was assigned a regulatory or non-regulatory origin. TCRdb obtained this table from immuneACCESS and retained in-frame rearrangements with V and J assigned. These tables miss some clones; where compared with another copy, unresolved V genes account for less than half of the shortfall, and the remainder is unexplained. The V and J calls and clone size are taken from that table; D and trimming were inferred from the DNA. This sample lists some 65,000 clones; 88% were detected once. In total, the top ten clones hold 1.7% of the sample.

The paper's findings and limits, for the study overall: Among mappable alloreactive CD4+ clones, the Treg-derived fraction averaged around 70% with siplizumab versus approximately 27% in control reactions. Whether proliferating Tregs from siplizumab cultures were suppressive was not functionally confirmed. Because sequences below about 10^-5 frequency were poorly captured, only a minor fraction of alloreactive clones could be mapped to unstimulated subsets. The cumulative frequency of alloreactive sequences that could be traced back to unstimulated CD4+ memory T cells was significantly reduced by siplizumab. Unstimulated naive T cells appeared to be more diverse than memory T cells, and naive cells seemed to make a substantial contribution to the alloresponse. A naive or memory phenotype could not be assigned to roughly 75-96% of proliferating CD4+ or CD8+ clones.

Sequenced: Tregs sorted from blood. The chain employs TRBV19 and TRBJ1-2, with an unclear D gene assignment. The receptor was derived from a human donor in good health. The DNA reads as follows: TGTGCCAGTAGTATAGATCATCAGGATAACTATGGCTACACCTTC. It translates as CASSIDHQDNYGYTF.